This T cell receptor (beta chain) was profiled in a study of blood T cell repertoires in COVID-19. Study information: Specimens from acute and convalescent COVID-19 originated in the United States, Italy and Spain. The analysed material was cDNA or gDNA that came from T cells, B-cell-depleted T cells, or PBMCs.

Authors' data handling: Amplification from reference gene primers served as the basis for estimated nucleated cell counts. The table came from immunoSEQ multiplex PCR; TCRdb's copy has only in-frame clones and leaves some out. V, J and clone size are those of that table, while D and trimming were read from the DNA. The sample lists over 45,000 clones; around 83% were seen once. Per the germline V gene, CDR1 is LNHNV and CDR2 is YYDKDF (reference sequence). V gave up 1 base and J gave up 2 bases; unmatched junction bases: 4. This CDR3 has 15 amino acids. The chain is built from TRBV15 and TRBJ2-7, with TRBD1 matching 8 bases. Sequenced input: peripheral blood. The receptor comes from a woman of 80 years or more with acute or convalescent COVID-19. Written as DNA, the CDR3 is TGTGCCACCAGCAGAGTAAGACAGGGGACCTACGAGCAGTACTTC. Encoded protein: CATSRVRQGTYEQYF.